This T cell receptor beta chain derives from a study of long-term antiretroviral therapy in people with HIV (dated by TCRdb to between 2021 and 2024). Background for the entire study: The earliest samples were collected approximately a decade before the 2015 WHO recommendation for immediate ART, a period when ART was typically delayed until CD4 counts fell. A retrospective serial study tested whether ART initiation and durable HIV suppression were associated with changes in peripheral blood TRB repertoire composition and diversity. A total of under 250 cryopreserved PBMC samples came from 25 to 35 adults with confirmed HIV infection and were collected serially over a mean of roughly six years (range 1-12). Eleven of the 30 participants with HIV were female. No cross-contamination during QIAcube processing was seen in test extractions of a monoclonal T-cell line run alongside 30 to 35 polyclonal samples.

Sequencing of the TRB variable region was done with the immunoSEQ hsTCRB v3.0 assay at survey level resolution. A depth of 40,000-50,000 T-cell genomes per sample was targeted for TRB sequencing. TRB libraries were pooled and sequenced on an Illumina MiSeq using a v3 150-cycle kit. The authors' analysis ran thus. Repertoire analysis was run in R within a reproducible Nextflow workflow that covered QC, data transformation and analysis. LymphoSeq2, an R package for exploring AIRR-Seq data, was used to implement custom analyses. Several samples that produced fewer than 5000 total TRB sequences were removed, so some 180 HIV repertoires were analyzed. Among the 180 to 200 HIV repertoires that were kept, almost 60 were collected before ART initiation and about 130 were collected after ART initiation. Repertoires were downsampled to 5000 TRB nucleotide sequences, and summary statistics were averaged over 100 downsampling iterations. The analysis kept only TRB sequences whose CDR3 regions were at least seven amino acids long. Diversity was assessed using a clonality score derived from Shannon entropy and using the Gini coefficient. In the repertoire networks, any two of the top 5000 CDR3 amino acid sequences were connected whenever the two sequences differed by an edit distance of one. For TRB CDR3 amino acid sequences, GLIPH2 was used to predict antigen specificity groups and MHC restriction. Known CMV, EBV, HIV or tissue antigen associations were flagged by matching CDR3 amino acid sequences against VDJdb and McPAS-TCR. Pre-ART, post-ART and control groups were compared with Wilcoxon signed-rank tests and Holm-Bonferroni correction. Held by TCRdb, this immuneACCESS table contains in-frame sequences only and omits some clones. Under half of the omission traces to an unresolved V gene where checked; the cause of the rest is unknown. The D gene and trimming were derived from the DNA, and the V and J assignments and clone size from that table. The table for this sample lists around 17,000 clones; roughly 72% of them were counted only once. Around 16% of the sample belongs to the ten largest clones.

Study-wide conclusions, independent of this receptor: Inferences about post-ART repertoire changes are limited because no data were available on ART adherence, viral resistance or therapy changes. A significant increase in TRB diversity was found to be associated with ART initiation, although TRB diversity was observed to remain significantly below that of transplant donor controls even after long-term ART. The samples span the years 2004 to 2017, and the ART regimens used may be less effective than current regimens. CDR3 length ranges in HIV repertoires were narrower than in controls, and network structure suggested an antigen-experienced repertoire with only a slight naive shift after ART. Owing to limited PBMC availability, only the TCR beta chain was sequenced, without alpha chain pairing. The repertoire was dominated across all time points by expanded TRB clones identified before ART initiation, although this dominance was seen to fluctuate and to decrease in many PLHIV after ART. Because pre-ART samples had limited cell numbers, unsorted PBMC were profiled rather than sorted CD4+ and CD8+ T cells.

The germline V gene encodes CDR1 MNHEY and CDR2 SMNVEV (reference sequence). The CDR3 sequence holds 15 residues, the cysteine and phenylalanine included. Of all the DNA, just the CDR3 is kept, 45 bases in frame from base 1. The junction shows trimming of 5 bases on V and 2 bases on J, plus 15 bases between the germline ends. Of note for this clone: Its antigen is not yet known. No base qualities exist here, and no much larger clone lies one base off it.

To be included, a participant needed at least one PBMC sample from before ART initiation plus at least two post-ART samples. All participants with HIV were treated in the United States of America. Before DNA extraction, cryopreserved samples of about 0.9-11 million PBMC were thawed and then washed. At the time of the earliest PBMC sample, participants with HIV were aged between roughly 20 and 54 years. Per participant, PBMC samples came from 1-4 timepoints prior to ART initiation and 2-8 timepoints following ART initiation, for a median of 7 samples. For every participant, serial HIV viral load, CD4+ T-cell count, ART history and demographic data were obtained. Genomic DNA was extracted from unsorted PBMC with a Qiagen kit on a QIAcube, processed in batches of 12 samples.

The chain is assembled from TRBV27 and TRBJ1-1; no D gene call is confident. The TCR sequence derives from a woman aged 45-65 years with HIV. The sequences come from unsorted PBMCs, collected roughly 2.5 years before starting antiretroviral therapy. The DNA sequence follows: TGTGCCAGCAGTCGAGATTCATCTATCAACACTGAAGCTTTCTTT. Translation gives CASSRDSSINTEAFF.